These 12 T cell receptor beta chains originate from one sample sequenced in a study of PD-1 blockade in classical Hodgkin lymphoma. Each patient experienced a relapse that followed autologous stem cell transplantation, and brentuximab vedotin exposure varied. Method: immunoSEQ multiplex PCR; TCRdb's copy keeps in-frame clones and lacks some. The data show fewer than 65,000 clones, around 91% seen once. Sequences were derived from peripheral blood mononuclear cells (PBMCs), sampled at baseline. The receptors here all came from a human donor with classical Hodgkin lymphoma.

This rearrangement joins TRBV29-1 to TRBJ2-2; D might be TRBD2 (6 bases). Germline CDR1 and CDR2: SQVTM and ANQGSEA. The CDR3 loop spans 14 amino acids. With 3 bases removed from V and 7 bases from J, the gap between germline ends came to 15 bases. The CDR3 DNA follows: TGCAGCGTTGAGAAGGGGCACGGGAGCGGGGAGCTGTTTTTT. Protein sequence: CSVEKGHGSGELFF.

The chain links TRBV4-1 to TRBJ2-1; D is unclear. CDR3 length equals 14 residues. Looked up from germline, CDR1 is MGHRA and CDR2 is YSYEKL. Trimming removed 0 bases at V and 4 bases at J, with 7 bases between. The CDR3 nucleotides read TGCGCCAGCAGCCAAGATGTAGATTACAATGAGCAGTTCTTC. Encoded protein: CASSQDVDYNEQFF.

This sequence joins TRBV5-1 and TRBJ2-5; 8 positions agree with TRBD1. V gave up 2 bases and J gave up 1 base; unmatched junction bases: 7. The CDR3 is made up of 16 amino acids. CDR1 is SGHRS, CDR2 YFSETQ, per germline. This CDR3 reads CASSFPPTGVQETQYF. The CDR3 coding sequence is TGCGCCAGCAGCTTTCCGCCGACAGGGGTCCAAGAGACCCAGTACTTC.

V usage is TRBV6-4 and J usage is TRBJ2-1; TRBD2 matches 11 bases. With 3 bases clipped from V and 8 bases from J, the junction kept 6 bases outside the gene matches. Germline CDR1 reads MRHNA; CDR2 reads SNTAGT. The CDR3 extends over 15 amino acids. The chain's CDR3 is CASSDSGGASDEQFF. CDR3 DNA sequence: TGTGCCAGCAGTGATAGCGGGGGGGCCTCGGATGAGCAGTTCTTC.

CDR3 residues: CSARKRDGYTF. The CDR3 coding sequence is TGCAGTGCTAGAAAGAGGGATGGCTACACCTTC. The chain couples TRBV20-1 to TRBJ1-2, with D unclear. This CDR3 comprises 11 residues. With 2 bases removed from V and 6 bases from J, the gap between germline ends came to 7 bases. Germline loops: CDR1 DFQATT, CDR2 SNEGSKA (reference sequence).

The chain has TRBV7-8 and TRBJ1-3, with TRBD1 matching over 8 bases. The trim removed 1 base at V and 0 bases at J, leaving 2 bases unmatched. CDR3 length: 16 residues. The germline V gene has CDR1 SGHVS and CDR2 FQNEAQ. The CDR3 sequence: CASSLGRGRSGNTIYF. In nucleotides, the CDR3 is TGTGCCAGCAGCTTAGGCAGGGGGCGCTCTGGAAACACCATATATTTT. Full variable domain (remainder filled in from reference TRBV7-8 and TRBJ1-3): GAGVSQSPRYKVAKRGQDVALRCDPISGHVSLFWYQQALGQGPEFLTYFQNEAQLDKSGLPSDRFFAERPEGSVSTLKIQRTQQEDSAVYLCASSLGRGRSGNTIYFGEGSWLTVV.

CDR3 nucleotide sequence: TGTGCCAGCAGTGAATGCCTAGGGGTCTGCGAGCAGTACTTC. As protein: CASSECLGVCEQYF. J is TRBJ2-7 and V is TRBV2, with D perhaps TRBD1 (5 bases). From germline, CDR1 is SNHLY and CDR2 FYNNEI. The CDR3 length is 14 residues. V lost 2 bases and J lost 6, with 14 bases in between.

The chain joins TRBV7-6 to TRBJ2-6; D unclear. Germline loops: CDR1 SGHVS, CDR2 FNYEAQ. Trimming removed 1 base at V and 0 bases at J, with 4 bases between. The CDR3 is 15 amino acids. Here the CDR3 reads CASSLDASGANVLTF. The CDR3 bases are TGTGCCAGCAGCTTAGATGCCTCTGGGGCCAACGTCCTGACTTTC.

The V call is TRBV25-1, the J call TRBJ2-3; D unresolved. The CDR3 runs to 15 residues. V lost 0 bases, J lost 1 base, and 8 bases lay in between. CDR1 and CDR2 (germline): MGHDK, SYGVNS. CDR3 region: CASSEYAGGTDTQYF. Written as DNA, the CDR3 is TGTGCCAGCAGTGAATATGCAGGCGGCACAGATACGCAGTATTTT.

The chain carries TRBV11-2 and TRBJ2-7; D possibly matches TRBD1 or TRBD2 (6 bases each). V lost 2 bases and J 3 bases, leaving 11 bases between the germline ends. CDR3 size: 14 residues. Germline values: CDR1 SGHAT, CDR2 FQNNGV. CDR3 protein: CASSLWGAIYEQYF. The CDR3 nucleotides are TGTGCCAGCAGCTTATGGGGGGCGATCTACGAGCAGTACTTC. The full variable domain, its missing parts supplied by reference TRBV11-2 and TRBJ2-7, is EAGVAQSPRYKIIEKRQSVAFWCNPISGHATLYWYQQILGQGPKLLIQFQNNGVVDDSQLPKDRFSAERLKGVDSTLKIQPAKLEDSAVYLCASSLWGAIYEQYFGPGTRLTVT.

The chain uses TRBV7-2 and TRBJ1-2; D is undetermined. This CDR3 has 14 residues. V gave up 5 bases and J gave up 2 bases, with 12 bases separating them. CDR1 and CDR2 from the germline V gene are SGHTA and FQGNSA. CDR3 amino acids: CASSPQTENYGYTF. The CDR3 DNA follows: TGTGCCAGCAGCCCTCAGACTGAGAACTATGGCTACACCTTC.

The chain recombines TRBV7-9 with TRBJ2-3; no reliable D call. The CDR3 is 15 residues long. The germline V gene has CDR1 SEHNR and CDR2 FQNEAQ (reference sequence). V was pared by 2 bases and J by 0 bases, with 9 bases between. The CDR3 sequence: CASSLQATSTDTQYF. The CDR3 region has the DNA TGTGCCAGCAGCTTACAAGCAACTAGCACAGATACGCAGTATTTT. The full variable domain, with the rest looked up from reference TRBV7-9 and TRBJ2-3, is DTGVSQNPRHKITKRGQNVTFRCDPISEHNRLYWYRQTLGQGPEFLTYFQNEAQLEKSRLLSDRFSAERPKGSFSTLEIQRTEQGDSAMYLCASSLQATSTDTQYFGPGTRLTVL.